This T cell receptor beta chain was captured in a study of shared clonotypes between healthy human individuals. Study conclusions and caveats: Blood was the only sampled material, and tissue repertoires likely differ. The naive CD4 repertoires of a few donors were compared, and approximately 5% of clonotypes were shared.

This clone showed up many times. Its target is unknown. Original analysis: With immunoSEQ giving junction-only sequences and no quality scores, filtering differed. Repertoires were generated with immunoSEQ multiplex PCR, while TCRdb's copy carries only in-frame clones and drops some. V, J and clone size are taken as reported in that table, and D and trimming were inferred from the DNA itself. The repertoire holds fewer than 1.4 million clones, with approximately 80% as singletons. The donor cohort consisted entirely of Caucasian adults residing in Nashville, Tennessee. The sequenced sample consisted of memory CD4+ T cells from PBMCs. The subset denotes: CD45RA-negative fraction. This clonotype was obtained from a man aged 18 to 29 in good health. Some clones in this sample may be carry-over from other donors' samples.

The CDR3 spells CSVEIRLTYTEAFF. The CDR3 DNA reads TGCAGCGTTGAAATTCGCCTAACGTACACTGAAGCTTTCTTT. The chain carries TRBV29-1 and TRBJ1-1; D gene unclear. The CDR3 is made up of 14 amino acids. The V gene's germline CDR1 is SQVTM and CDR2 ANQGSEA. V was pared by 2 bases and J by 3 bases, with 13 bases between.